The 17 T cell receptor beta chains given below trace back to one sample, sequenced in a study of T cell repertoires in cytomegalovirus infection. TCRdb called the reads again in MiXCR, with one record for every CDR3 protein. This sample has some 170,000 distinct CDR3 sequences, with 15% to 20% found just once. Sequencing input: CD8+ T cells from PBMCs. These receptors all stem from a human donor in good health (CMV status not recorded). Some clones in this sample may be carry-over from other donors' samples.

The CDR3 reads CASSYNREIRYTGELFF. CDR3 DNA sequence: TGTGCCAGCAGTTACAACAGAGAAATACGCTACACCGGGGAGCTGTTTTTT. The chain recombines TRBV6-2 or TRBV6-3 with TRBJ2-2; D uncertain. This CDR3 is 17 amino acids long. V shed 2 bases and J shed 3 bases, with 16 bases lying between them. CDR1 and CDR2 (germline): MNHEY, SVGEGT.

The chain employs TRBV6-4 and TRBJ2-1, with a tentative D call TRBD2 (5 bases). V lost 0 bases, J lost 0 bases, and 9 bases lay in between. CDR1 and CDR2 (germline): MRHNA, SNTAGT. The CDR3 has 16 amino acids. The CDR3 nucleotides read TGTGCCAGCAGTGACTCTCAGGCGGGCTCCTACAATGAGCAGTTCTTC. As protein: CASSDSQAGSYNEQFF.

This clonotype was seen only a few times. The rearrangement uses TRBV20-1 and TRBJ2-3; no definite D call. The CDR3 has 14 amino acids. Germline values: CDR1 DFQATT, CDR2 SNEGSKA (reference sequence). Trimming left V 3 bases short and J 2 bases short, with 12 bases between. CDR3 sequence reads: CSASESPLTDTQYF. CDR3 bases: TGCAGTGCTAGCGAGTCCCCTCTCACAGATACGCAGTATTTT.

This clonotype occurred a few times. The chain employs TRBV12-3 or TRBV12-4 and TRBJ2-3; 8 bases line up with TRBD1. Trimming took 7 bases from V and 2 from J; bases not matched to a gene: 8. The CDR3 runs 15 residues. The CDR3 is CASTVGQANTDTQYF. The CDR3 DNA is TGTGCCAGCACCGTGGGACAGGCGAACACAGATACGCAGTATTTT.

The chain is built from TRBV5-6 and TRBJ2-7; TRBD1 might be the D (6 bases). Per germline, CDR1 SGHDT and CDR2 YYEEEE. Between the trimmed V and J ends, which lost 3 bases and 2 bases, there was a span of 12 bases. The CDR3 is 14 amino acids. The CDR3 nucleotides are TGTGCCAGCAGCTCCGACAGGTCTCCCTACGAGCAGTACTTC. This translates into CASSSDRSPYEQYF.

This clonotype was counted only a few times. CDR3 nucleotides: TGTGCCAGCAGTTTAAGCCAGCCCCAGCATTTT. The encoded protein is CASSLSQPQHF. The chain links TRBV28 to TRBJ1-5; D gene ambiguous. This CDR3 spans 11 amino acids. CDR1 is MDHEN and CDR2 is SYDVKM in the germline V gene. V was pared by 2 bases and J by 7 bases, with 3 bases between.

This clonotype has just a few counts. The genes are TRBV2 and TRBJ2-7; TRBD2 matches 13 bases. In germline, CDR1 is SNHLY, CDR2 FYNNEI. The CDR3 totals 16 residues. V lost 8 bases, J lost 3 bases, and 10 bases stayed unmatched. CDR3 sequence: CASSTSGGSYNYEQYF. The CDR3 DNA is TGTGCCAGCTCGACTAGCGGGGGGTCTTACAACTACGAGCAGTACTTC.

The chain employs TRBV6-6 and TRBJ2-7; the D gene could be TRBD1 or TRBD2 (5 bases each). The CDR3 has 14 amino acids. The V end lost 8 bases, the J end lost 0 bases, and 14 bases lay between the germline ends. CDR1 is MNHNY, CDR2 SVGAGI, per germline (reference sequence). CDR3 in DNA: TGTGCCAGCTTTTATCGGGGCGACTCCTACGAGCAGTACTTC. Translated: CASFYRGDSYEQYF.

The chain carries TRBV7-9 and TRBJ1-1; D is possibly TRBD1 (6 bases). In germline, CDR1 is SEHNR, CDR2 FQNEAQ (reference sequence). V was trimmed by 7 bases and J by 0 bases, leaving 21 bases between them. CDR3 length: 17 residues. The CDR3 here is CASTEQTQGFLNTEAFF. CDR3 in DNA: TGTGCCAGCACCGAACAAACGCAGGGGTTCTTGAACACTGAAGCTTTCTTT.

This clonotype appeared a few times. This sequence joins TRBV12-3 or TRBV12-4 and TRBJ2-7; 7 bases agree with TRBD2. The CDR3 extends over 12 amino acids. With 6 bases clipped from V and 4 bases from J, the junction kept 3 bases outside the gene matches. This chain's CDR3 is CASSPSGYEQYF. The CDR3 DNA follows: TGTGCCAGCAGCCCTAGCGGTTACGAGCAGTACTTC.

V gene TRBV6-1 combines with J gene TRBJ2-7; TRBD1 is a possible D gene (5 bases). This CDR3 comprises 16 residues. V lost 5 bases and J lost 6, with 23 bases in between. CDR1 and CDR2 (germline): MNHNS, SASEGT. CDR3 DNA sequence: TGTGCCAGCAGTCCTTCCGTCGGTACAGGATATTTCGAGCAGTACTTC. Its protein is CASSPSVGTGYFEQYF.

This clonotype was observed a handful of times. V and J are TRBV7-9 and TRBJ1-2, with a weak D call TRBD1 (5 bases). V lost 1 base, J lost 1 base, and 13 bases lay in between. The CDR3 runs to 16 residues. Germline V gene lookup returns CDR1 SEHNR and CDR2 FQNEAQ (reference sequence). The CDR3: CASSLGGRELNYGYTF. CDR3 nucleotides: TGTGCCAGCAGCTTAGGGGGACGAGAGCTTAACTATGGCTACACCTTC.

The chain has TRBV6-1 and TRBJ2-7; D possibly matches TRBD1 or TRBD2 (5 bases each). Trimming pared 10 bases from V and 3 bases from J, leaving 16 bases between. Germline V gene data show CDR1 as MNHNS and CDR2 as SASEGT. The CDR3 is 13 residues long. The CDR3 DNA sequence: TGTGCCATCCTCCGGGACGGGGTCTACGAGCAGTACTTC. It yields the protein CAILRDGVYEQYF.

A few counts support this clonotype. The chain joins TRBV11-2 to TRBJ1-2; D gene unclear. Germline V gives CDR1 SGHAT, CDR2 FQNNGV. With 5 bases removed from V and 4 bases from J, the gap between germline ends came to 17 bases. CDR3 length: 15 residues. This chain's CDR3 is CASSPKGGELYGYTF. Here the CDR3 DNA reads TGTGCCAGCAGCCCGAAGGGCGGGGAACTCTATGGCTACACCTTC.

This clonotype was observed at least ten times. J is TRBJ2-7 and V is TRBV28; a possible D gene is TRBD1 (5 bases). Germline-derived CDR1 and CDR2 are MDHEN and SYDVKM. The CDR3 runs to 16 residues. The V end lost 1 base, the J end lost 2 bases, and 15 bases lay between the germline ends. The CDR3 is CASSLSPGHGPYEQYF. The CDR3 DNA sequence: TGTGCCAGCAGTTTATCCCCTGGACACGGGCCCTACGAGCAGTACTTC.

The V call is TRBV7-9, the J call TRBJ1-1, with 8 bases matching TRBD1. CDR1 is SEHNR, CDR2 FQNEAQ, per germline (reference sequence). Trimming removed 3 bases from V and 8 bases from J; junction bases left unmatched: 8. The CDR3 runs 14 residues. CDR3 protein: CASSFTGGGSEAFF. The CDR3 region has the DNA TGTGCCAGCAGCTTTACAGGGGGAGGATCAGAAGCTTTCTTT.

In this sample, this clonotype turned up many times. This sequence joins TRBV20-1 and TRBJ2-7; D remains unclear. The CDR3 is 12 amino acids. Germline V gene lookup returns CDR1 DFQATT and CDR2 SNEGSKA (reference sequence). Trimming cost V 5 bases and J 7 bases, with 15 bases left between them. The CDR3 sequence: CSAPTEIGEQYF. In DNA form, the CDR3 reads TGCAGTGCTCCAACGGAGATAGGGGAGCAGTACTTC.